The T cell receptor beta chain under discussion was sequenced for a study of blood T cell repertoires in COVID-19 (dated by TCRdb to 2020 to 2021). Concerning the study at large: Samples from collaborators originated in the United States, Italy and Spain and spanned both the acute and convalescent phases of COVID-19. The material from the prospective study consisted of cDNA or gDNA derived from T cells, B-cell-depleted T cells, or PBMCs. Deeply sampled blood TCRbeta repertoires from subjects exposed to, actively infected with, or recovered from COVID-19 were included in the dataset. The repertoires were made available in a free public database intended to serve as a resource for research on the immune response to SARS-CoV-2. Samples came from the ongoing ImmuneRACE study (first 160 participants) plus 1,254 subjects from 6 global collaborators. Nearly every sample came with metadata listing a de-identified subject ID, COVID-19 status, age in years and sex. HLA class I and class II types, where available, came from metadata supplied by the sample provider rather than from assay-based typing.

In Seattle, one collaborating source enrolled patients while the infection was active and tracked those patients longitudinally over the course of disease. Whole blood was collected in K2EDTA tubes by collaborating institutions according to the institutions' own protocols. Collaborator samples were shipped for TCRbeta analysis as frozen whole blood, isolated PBMCs, or DNA extracted from either sample type. The full study reports these points: How much clinical and demographic metadata was included differed by source and by participant, and the metadata was provided uncurated.

To note about this clone: The clone's antigen remains unknown. Per-base qualities were not stored, and no clone one base away is much larger.

For this chain, trimming is 3 bases at the V end and 7 bases at the J end, and the number of junction bases without a gene match is 8. CDR3 length: 15 amino acids, cysteine to phenylalanine. Only CDR3 DNA remains: 45 bases, in frame from the first base. Sequences SGHTA (CDR1) and FQGNSA (CDR2) are obtained from the germline V gene. TCRbeta CDR3 regions were amplified from genomic DNA by means of the immunoSEQ Assay, a bias-controlled multiplex PCR. Processing in the source paper ran as follows. The number of nucleated cells in each sample was estimated by amplification of reference gene primers within the assay. To quantify the absolute abundance of each unique TCRbeta CDR3 rearrangement, sequence reads were collapsed and filtered. Productive Simpson clonality was computed per sample as the square root of Simpson's diversity index over productive rearrangements. TCRdb carries this immuneACCESS record with in-frame sequences only. Its versions omit some clonotypes, under half of them owing to an unresolved V gene in the studies checked, with the rest unexplained. The V and J calls and clone size are taken from that table; D and trimming were inferred from the DNA. This sample is represented by approximately 350,000 clones; 87% of them were singletons. The ten largest account for just under 6.5% of the sample.

The sequencing input was peripheral blood. The V and J genes are TRBV7-2 and TRBJ2-1; 8 bases in between match TRBD2. This TCR was sampled from a woman aged 50 to 65 with COVID-19, enrolled during active disease. CDR3 region: CASSLSGRILNEQFF. The base sequence is TGTGCCAGCAGCTTGAGCGGGAGAATTTTGAATGAGCAGTTCTTC. The variable domain in full, with residues beyond the CDR3 obtained from the reference TRBV7-2 and TRBJ2-1 genes, is GAGVSQSPSNKVTEKGKDVELRCDPISGHTALYWYRQSLGQGLEFLIYFQGNSAPDKSGLPSDRFSAERTGGSVSTLTIQRTQQEDSAVYLCASSLSGRILNEQFFGPGTRLTVL.